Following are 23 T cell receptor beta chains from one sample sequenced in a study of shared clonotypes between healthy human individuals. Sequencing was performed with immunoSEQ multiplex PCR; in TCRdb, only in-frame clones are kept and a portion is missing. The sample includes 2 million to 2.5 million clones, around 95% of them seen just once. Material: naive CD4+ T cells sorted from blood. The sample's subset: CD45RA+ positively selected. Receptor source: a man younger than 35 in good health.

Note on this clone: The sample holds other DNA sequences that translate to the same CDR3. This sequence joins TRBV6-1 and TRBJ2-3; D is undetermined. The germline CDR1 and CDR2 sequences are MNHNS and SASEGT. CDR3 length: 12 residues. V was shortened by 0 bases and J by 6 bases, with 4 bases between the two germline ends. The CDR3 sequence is CASSEAGDTQYF. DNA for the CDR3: TGTGCCAGCAGTGAAGCGGGTGATACGCAGTATTTT.

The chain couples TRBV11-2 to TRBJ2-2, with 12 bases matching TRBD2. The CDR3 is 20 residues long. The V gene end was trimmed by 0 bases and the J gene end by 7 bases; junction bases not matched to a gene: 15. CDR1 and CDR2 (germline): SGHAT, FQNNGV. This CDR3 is CASSLEGDWASGRALGELFF. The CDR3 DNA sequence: TGTGCCAGCAGCTTAGAGGGGGACTGGGCTAGCGGGAGGGCCCTCGGGGAGCTGTTTTTT.

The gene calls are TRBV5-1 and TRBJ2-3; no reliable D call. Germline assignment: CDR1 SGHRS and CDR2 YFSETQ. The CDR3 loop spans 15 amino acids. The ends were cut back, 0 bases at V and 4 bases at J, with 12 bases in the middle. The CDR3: CASSLDSATADTQYF. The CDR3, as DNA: TGCGCCAGCAGCTTGGACTCCGCTACCGCAGATACGCAGTATTTT.

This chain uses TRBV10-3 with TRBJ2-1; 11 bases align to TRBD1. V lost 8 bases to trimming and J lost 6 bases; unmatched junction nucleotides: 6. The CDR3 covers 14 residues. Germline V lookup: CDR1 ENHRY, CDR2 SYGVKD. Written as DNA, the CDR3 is TGTGCCATCGGTAGCGGGACAGGGGGCAATGAGCAGTTCTTC. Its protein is CAIGSGTGGNEQFF.

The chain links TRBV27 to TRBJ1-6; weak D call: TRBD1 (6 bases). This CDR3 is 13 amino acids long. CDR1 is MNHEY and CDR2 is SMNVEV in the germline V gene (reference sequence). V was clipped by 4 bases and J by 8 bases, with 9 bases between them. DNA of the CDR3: TGTGCCAGCAGTTCGCGGACAGATTCACCCCTCCACTTT. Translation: CASSSRTDSPLHF.

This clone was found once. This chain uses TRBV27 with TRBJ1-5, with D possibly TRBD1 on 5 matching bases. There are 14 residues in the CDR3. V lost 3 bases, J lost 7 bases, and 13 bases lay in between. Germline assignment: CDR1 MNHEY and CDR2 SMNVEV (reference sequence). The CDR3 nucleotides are TGTGCCAGCAGTTTGGGGGGGGTCGAACAGCCCCAGCATTTT. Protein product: CASSLGGVEQPQHF.

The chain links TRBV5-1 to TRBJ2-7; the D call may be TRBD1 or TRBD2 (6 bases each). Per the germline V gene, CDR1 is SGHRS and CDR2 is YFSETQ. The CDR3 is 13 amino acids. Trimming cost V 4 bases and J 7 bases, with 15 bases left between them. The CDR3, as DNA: TGCGCCAGCAGCCCGGGGGCCCGCTTAGAGCAGTACTTC. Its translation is CASSPGARLEQYF. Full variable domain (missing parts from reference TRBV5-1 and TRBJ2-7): KAGVTQTPRYLIKTRGQQVTLSCSPISGHRSVSWYQQTPGQGLQFLFEYFSETQRNKGNFPGRFSGRQFSNSRSEMNVSTLELGDSALYLCASSPGARLEQYFGPGTRLTVT.

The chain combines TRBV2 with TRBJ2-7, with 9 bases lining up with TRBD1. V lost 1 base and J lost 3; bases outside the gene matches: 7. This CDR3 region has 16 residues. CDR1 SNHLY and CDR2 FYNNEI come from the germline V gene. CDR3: CASSEVLGTGLYEQYF. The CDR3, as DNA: TGTGCCAGCAGTGAAGTTTTAGGGACAGGGCTCTACGAGCAGTACTTC.

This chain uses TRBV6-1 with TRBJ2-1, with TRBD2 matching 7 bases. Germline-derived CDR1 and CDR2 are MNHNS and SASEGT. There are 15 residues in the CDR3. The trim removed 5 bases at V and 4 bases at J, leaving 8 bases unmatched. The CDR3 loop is CASSFPSGGYNEQFF. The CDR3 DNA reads TGTGCCAGCAGTTTCCCTAGCGGAGGATACAATGAGCAGTTCTTC.

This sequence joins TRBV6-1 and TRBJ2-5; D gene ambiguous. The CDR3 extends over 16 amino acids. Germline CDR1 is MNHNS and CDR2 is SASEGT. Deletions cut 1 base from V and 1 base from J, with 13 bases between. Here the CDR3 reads CASSEVASSIQETQYF. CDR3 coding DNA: TGTGCCAGCAGTGAAGTGGCTTCTTCTATCCAAGAGACCCAGTACTTC.

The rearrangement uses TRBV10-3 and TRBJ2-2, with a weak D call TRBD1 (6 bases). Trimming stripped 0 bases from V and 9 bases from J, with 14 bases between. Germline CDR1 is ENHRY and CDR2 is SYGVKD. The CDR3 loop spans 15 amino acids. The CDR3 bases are TGTGCCATCAGTGAGTCACTGGGGGCTGCCAGGGAGCTGTTTTTT. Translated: CAISESLGAARELFF.

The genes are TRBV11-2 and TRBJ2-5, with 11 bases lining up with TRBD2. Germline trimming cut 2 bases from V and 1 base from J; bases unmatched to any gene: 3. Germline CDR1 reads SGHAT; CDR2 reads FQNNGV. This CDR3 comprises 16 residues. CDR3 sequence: CASSLIAGGSQETQYF. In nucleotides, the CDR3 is TGTGCCAGCAGCTTAATAGCGGGAGGGTCCCAAGAGACCCAGTACTTC. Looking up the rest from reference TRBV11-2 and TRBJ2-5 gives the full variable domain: EAGVAQSPRYKIIEKRQSVAFWCNPISGHATLYWYQQILGQGPKLLIQFQNNGVVDDSQLPKDRFSAERLKGVDSTLKIQPAKLEDSAVYLCASSLIAGGSQETQYFGPGTRLLVL.

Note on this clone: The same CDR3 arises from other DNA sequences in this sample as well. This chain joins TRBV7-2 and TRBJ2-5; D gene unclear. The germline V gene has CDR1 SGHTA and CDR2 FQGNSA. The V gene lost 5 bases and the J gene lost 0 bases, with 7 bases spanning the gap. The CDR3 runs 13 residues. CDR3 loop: CASSRRYQETQYF. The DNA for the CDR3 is TGTGCCAGCAGCCGTAGGTACCAAGAGACCCAGTACTTC.

The CDR3 bases are TGTGCCAGCAGCTCGGGGGGGAACACTGAAGCTTTCTTT. This codes for CASSSGGNTEAFF. V usage is TRBV11-2 and J usage is TRBJ1-1, with D maybe TRBD1 (5 bases). CDR1 is SGHAT, CDR2 FQNNGV, per germline. The CDR3 covers 13 residues. The V end was cut by 4 bases, the J end by 1 base, with 7 bases between.

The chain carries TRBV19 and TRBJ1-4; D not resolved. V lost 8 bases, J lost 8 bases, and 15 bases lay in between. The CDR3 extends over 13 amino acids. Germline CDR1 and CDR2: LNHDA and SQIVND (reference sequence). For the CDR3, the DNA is TGTGCCAGTCACCGAGCCAGCCAGGAAAAACTGTTTTTT. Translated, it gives CASHRASQEKLFF.

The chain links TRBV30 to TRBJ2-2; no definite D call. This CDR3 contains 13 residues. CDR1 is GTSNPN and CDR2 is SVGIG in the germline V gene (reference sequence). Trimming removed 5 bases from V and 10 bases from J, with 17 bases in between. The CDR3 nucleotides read TGTGCCTGGGAACAAAATTGGGCCGTGGAGCTGTTTTTT. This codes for CAWEQNWAVELFF.

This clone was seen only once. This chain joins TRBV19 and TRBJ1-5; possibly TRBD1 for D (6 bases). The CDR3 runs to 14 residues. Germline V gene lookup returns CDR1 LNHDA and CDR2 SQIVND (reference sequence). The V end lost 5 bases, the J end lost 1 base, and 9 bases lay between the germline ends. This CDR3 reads CASSVQGSNQPQHF. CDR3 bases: TGTGCCAGTAGTGTACAGGGCAGCAATCAGCCCCAGCATTTT.

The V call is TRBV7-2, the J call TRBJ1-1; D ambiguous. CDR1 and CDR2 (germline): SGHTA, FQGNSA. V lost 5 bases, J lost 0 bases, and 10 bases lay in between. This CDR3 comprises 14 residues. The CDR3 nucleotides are TGTGCCAGCAGCACCAGCCTTTTGAACACTGAAGCTTTCTTT. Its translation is CASSTSLLNTEAFF.

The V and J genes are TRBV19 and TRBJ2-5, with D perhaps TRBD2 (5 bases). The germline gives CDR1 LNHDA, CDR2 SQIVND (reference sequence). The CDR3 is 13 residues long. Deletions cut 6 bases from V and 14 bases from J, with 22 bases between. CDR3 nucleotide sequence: TGTGCCAGTAGCCCTGGGAGCTCCGGGATACCTTACTTC. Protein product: CASSPGSSGIPYF.

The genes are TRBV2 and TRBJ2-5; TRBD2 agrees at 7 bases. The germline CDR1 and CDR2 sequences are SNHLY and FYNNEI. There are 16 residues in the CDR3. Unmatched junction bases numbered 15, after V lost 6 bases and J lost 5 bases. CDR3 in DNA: TGTGCCAGCAGCCCCCTGCGGGGGACTTCGTGGGAGACCCAGTACTTC. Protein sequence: CASSPLRGTSWETQYF.

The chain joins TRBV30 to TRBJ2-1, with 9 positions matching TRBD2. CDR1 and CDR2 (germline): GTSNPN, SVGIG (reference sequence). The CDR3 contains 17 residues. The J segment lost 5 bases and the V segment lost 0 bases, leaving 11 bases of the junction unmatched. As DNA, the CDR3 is TGTGCCTGGAGTGTAAGGGCGACTAGCGGAGGGAACAATGAGCAGTTCTTC. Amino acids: CAWSVRATSGGNNEQFF. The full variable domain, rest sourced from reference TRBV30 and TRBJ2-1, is SQTIHQWPATLVQPVGSPLSLECTVEGTSNPNLYWYRQAAGRGLQLLFYSVGIGQISSEVPQNLSASRPQDRQFILSSKKLLLSDSGFYLCAWSVRATSGGNNEQFFGPGTRLTVL.

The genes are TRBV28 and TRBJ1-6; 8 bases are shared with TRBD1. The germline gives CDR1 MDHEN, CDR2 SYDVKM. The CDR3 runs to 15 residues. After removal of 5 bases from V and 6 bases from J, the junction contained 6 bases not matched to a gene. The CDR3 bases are TGTGCCAGCAGTACACAGGGGGGAGGTAATTCACCCCTCCACTTT. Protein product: CASSTQGGGNSPLHF.

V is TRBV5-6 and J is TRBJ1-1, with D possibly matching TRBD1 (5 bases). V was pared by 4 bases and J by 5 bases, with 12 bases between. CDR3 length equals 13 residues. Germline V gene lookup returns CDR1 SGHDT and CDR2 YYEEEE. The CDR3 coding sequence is TGTGCCAGCAGCCCCGTAGGGGAAACTGAAGCTTTCTTT. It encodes CASSPVGETEAFF.